One and the same sample provided the 10 T cell receptor beta chains below, sequenced in a study of blood T cell repertoires in COVID-19. The table came from immunoSEQ multiplex PCR; TCRdb's copy has only in-frame clones and leaves some out. The sample records 250,000 to 350,000 clones, roughly 80% being singletons. Sequencing was carried out using peripheral blood. The receptors originated from a person aged 65-85 years with COVID-19, enrolled during active disease.

V usage is TRBV19 and J usage is TRBJ1-6, with a tentative D call TRBD1 (6 bases). CDR1 is LNHDA and CDR2 is SQIVND in the germline V gene (reference sequence). The CDR3 has 15 residues. V lost 1 base, J lost 9 bases, and 13 bases lay in between. CDR3 coding DNA: TGTGCCAGTAGTATAGTTACAGGGAGTGCTTCACCCCTCCACTTT. Translating gives CASSIVTGSASPLHF.

V usage is TRBV18 and J usage is TRBJ1-1; 7 positions match TRBD1. V lost 5 bases, J lost 4 bases, and 10 bases stayed unmatched. This CDR3 contains 15 residues. Germline CDR1 and CDR2: KGHSH and LQKENI. This CDR3 is CASSSDRDGITEAFF. The CDR3 DNA is TGTGCCAGCTCATCAGACAGGGATGGGATCACTGAAGCTTTCTTT.

The chain couples TRBV7-2 to TRBJ2-7; D is possibly TRBD1 (5 bases). CDR3 length: 15 residues. The V gene's germline CDR1 is SGHTA and CDR2 FQGNSA. Between the trimmed V and J ends, which lost 2 bases and 1 base, there was a span of 12 bases. CDR3 sequence: CASSLKPQGSYEQYF. The DNA for the CDR3 is TGTGCCAGCAGCTTAAAGCCCCAGGGTTCCTACGAGCAGTACTTC.

About this clone itself: This sample also contains other DNA sequences that code for the same CDR3. The rearrangement uses TRBV9 and TRBJ2-7, with TRBD2 matching over 8 bases. The CDR3 spans 14 residues. CDR1 SGDLS and CDR2 YYNGEE come from the germline V gene. V lost 0 bases, J lost 4 bases, and 3 bases stayed unmatched. CDR3 region: CASSVGGLAYEQYF. DNA for the CDR3: TGTGCCAGCAGCGTAGGAGGACTAGCTTACGAGCAGTACTTC.

The gene calls are TRBV12-3 or TRBV12-4 and TRBJ2-2; no clear D gene. The V and J ends lost 7 bases and 6 bases respectively, with 9 bases between them. CDR3 size: 12 residues. The CDR3 region is CASTIKSGELFF. The CDR3, as DNA: TGTGCCAGCACCATCAAATCCGGGGAGCTGTTTTTT.

Here the CDR3 reads CASSEVRGDQEQYF. The CDR3, as DNA: TGTGCCAGCAGTGAAGTCCGGGGAGACCAAGAGCAGTACTTC. This sequence joins TRBV2 and TRBJ2-7; weak D call: TRBD2 (5 bases). The CDR3 is made up of 14 amino acids. Trimming stripped 1 base from V and 7 bases from J, with 14 bases between. Germline V CDR1 and CDR2: SNHLY, FYNNEI.

V is TRBV2 and J is TRBJ1-2; TRBD1 is a possible D gene (5 bases). V shed 1 base and J shed 4 bases, with 10 bases lying between them. Germline values: CDR1 SNHLY, CDR2 FYNNEI. This CDR3 region has 14 residues. CDR3: CASSEGTSGYGYTF. The CDR3 nucleotides are TGTGCCAGCAGTGAAGGGACATCGGGCTATGGCTACACCTTC. Together with reference TRBV2 and TRBJ1-2, the CDR3 gives the full variable domain: EPEVTQTPSHQVTQMGQEVILRCVPISNHLYFYWYRQILGQKVEFLVSFYNNEISEKSEIFDDQFSVERPDGSNFTLKIRSTKLEDSAMYFCASSEGTSGYGYTFGSGTRLTVV.

The chain joins TRBV16 to TRBJ1-5; a possible D gene is TRBD1 (6 bases). V dropped 4 bases and J dropped 5 bases, with 9 bases sitting between them. The CDR3 extends over 13 amino acids. Per the germline V gene, CDR1 is KGHSY and CDR2 is FQNENV. Written as DNA, the CDR3 is TGTGCCAGCAGCCGAGGGGGGGATCAGCCCCAGCATTTT. Translated, it gives CASSRGGDQPQHF.

This chain links TRBV28 with TRBJ1-2, with D unresolved. This CDR3 contains 11 residues. With 3 bases removed from V and 7 bases from J, the gap between germline ends came to 6 bases. The germline gives CDR1 MDHEN, CDR2 SYDVKM. Here the CDR3 reads CASSFGPGYTF. The CDR3 DNA sequence: TGTGCCAGCAGTTTTGGCCCTGGCTACACCTTC.

This clone occurred many times. This same CDR3 is encoded by further DNA sequences in the sample. This rearrangement joins TRBV7-9 to TRBJ2-7, with a weak D call TRBD1 (5 bases). The CDR3 covers 12 residues. The germline CDR1 and CDR2 sequences are SEHNR and FQNEAQ (reference sequence). The V gene lost 5 bases and the J gene lost 3 bases, with 8 bases spanning the gap. The CDR3 sequence: CASSPTGYEQYF. The CDR3 region has the DNA TGTGCCAGCAGCCCCACAGGCTACGAGCAGTACTTC.